This T cell receptor (beta chain) is from a study of vaccination and CD4 T cells after COVID-19. Overall study: Convalescent cases consisted of six males and four females, of whom two were Hispanic.

The Oncomine TCR Beta short-read assay was applied to DNA of cultured CD4+ T cells. TCRdb analysed the PCR reads with MiXCR anew, one entry per CDR3 protein. The sample lists some 14,000 distinct CDR3 sequences, about 32% seen once, with over 30% in the top ten. Treatment defined: approximately 9-day PBMC culture with coronavirus spike peptide pools or control peptides (ViraFEST assay). Peptide pools at around 10 ug/ml stimulated two million PBMCs per well with about 9.4 IU/ml IL-2. Study-wide points: The analysis of convalescent patients involved relatively few individuals and lacked early post-infection timepoints.

With regard to this clonotype: The antigen remains undetermined.

Sequencing used cultured CD4+ T cells from blood. This clonotype was obtained from a human donor with COVID-19.

The CDR3 DNA follows: TGTGCCAGCAGTGACCTAAGGGACAGGGCTCAGCCCCAGCATTTT. As protein: CASSDLRDRAQPQHF. This chain connects TRBV2 to TRBJ1-5; TRBD1 matches at 9 bases. Germline V gene data show CDR1 as SNHLY and CDR2 as FYNNEI. The CDR3 consists of 15 residues. V lost 3 bases and J lost 6; bases outside the gene matches: 6.